Presented here are 23 T cell receptor beta chains from one specimen sequenced in a study of blood T cell repertoires in COVID-19. Using immunoSEQ multiplex PCR, the repertoire was profiled, and TCRdb retains in-frame clones only, with some absent. The sample has more than 85,000 clones, about four fifths seen once. Specimen: peripheral blood. The receptors stem from an older woman with acute or convalescent COVID-19.

The rearrangement joins TRBV11-2 to TRBJ1-1; TRBD1 is a possible D gene (6 bases). Germline V CDR1 and CDR2: SGHAT, FQNNGV. This CDR3 has 12 amino acids. V lost 6 bases and J 5 bases, leaving 10 bases between the germline ends. CDR3 sequence: CASSPGVTEAFF. CDR3 nucleotide sequence: TGTGCCAGCAGTCCAGGGGTTACTGAAGCTTTCTTT.

The CDR3, as DNA: TGTGCCAGCAGTTACGCCGGACAGGGTAGGACTGAAGCTTTCTTT. Translated, it gives CASSYAGQGRTEAFF. V gene TRBV6-2 or TRBV6-3 combines with J gene TRBJ1-1, with 8 nucleotides matching TRBD1. The CDR3 loop spans 15 amino acids. The V gene end was trimmed by 2 bases and the J gene end by 5 bases; junction bases not matched to a gene: 7. Germline loops: CDR1 MNHEY, CDR2 SVGEGT.

The CDR3 sequence is CASSQRTGEAEKLFF. The CDR3 bases are TGTGCCAGCAGCCAAAGGACAGGGGAGGCTGAAAAACTGTTTTTT. The chain couples TRBV6-5 to TRBJ1-4; 9 bases line up with TRBD1. Germline trimming cut 6 bases from V and 7 bases from J; bases unmatched to any gene: 9. The CDR3 consists of 15 residues. Germline V CDR1 and CDR2: MNHEY, SVGAGI.

This rearrangement joins TRBV5-5 to TRBJ2-5; 7 bases are shared with TRBD2. The germline V gene has CDR1 SGHKS and CDR2 YYEKEE (reference sequence). This CDR3 has 15 amino acids. After removal of 4 bases from V and 5 bases from J, the junction contained 11 bases not matched to a gene. CDR3 sequence: CASSPRRLASETQYF. As DNA, the CDR3 is TGTGCCAGCAGCCCCCGTCGACTAGCTTCCGAGACCCAGTACTTC.

V is TRBV28 and J is TRBJ1-1; 9 bases match TRBD1. Trimming removed 4 bases from V and 6 bases from J; junction bases left unmatched: 12. CDR3 length equals 16 residues. The germline CDR1 and CDR2 sequences are MDHEN and SYDVKM. The CDR3 sequence is CASSSLWDRVTPEAFF. The CDR3 nucleotides are TGTGCCAGCAGTTCACTTTGGGACAGGGTAACACCTGAAGCTTTCTTT.

The chain couples TRBV11-3 to TRBJ2-7; TRBD2 aligns across 9 bases. Germline CDR1 and CDR2: SGHNT and YENEEA. CDR3 length: 15 residues. Germline trimming cut 2 bases from V and 6 bases from J; bases unmatched to any gene: 8. CDR3 sequence (DNA): TGTGCCAGCAGCTTAACGGGACTAGCTTTAGCCGAGCAGTACTTC. Protein product: CASSLTGLALAEQYF.

The chain links TRBV7-3 to TRBJ1-1; D might be TRBD1 (5 bases). CDR1 and CDR2 from the germline V gene are SGHTA and FQGTGA. The CDR3 extends over 16 amino acids. V lost 4 bases to trimming and J lost 4 bases, with 19 bases between them. The CDR3 spells CASSSRSQGGTTEAFF. The CDR3, as DNA: TGTGCCAGCAGCTCCCGTTCGCAGGGAGGGACCACTGAAGCTTTCTTT.

The chain carries TRBV9 and TRBJ2-7; D is undetermined. The germline gives CDR1 SGDLS, CDR2 YYNGEE. Trimming left V 0 bases short and J 0 bases short, with 7 bases between. This CDR3 comprises 14 residues. CDR3 sequence: CASSVAESSYEQYF. The DNA for the CDR3 is TGTGCCAGCAGCGTAGCCGAGAGCTCCTACGAGCAGTACTTC.

The chain employs TRBV6-5 and TRBJ1-2, with 7 bases identical to TRBD1. V trimming: 8 bases; J trimming: 4 bases; junction bases outside the gene matches: 4. The CDR3 runs 12 residues. Germline CDR1 MNHEY, CDR2 SVGAGI. Here the CDR3 reads CASESGGYGYTF. CDR3 nucleotide sequence: TGTGCCAGCGAGTCAGGGGGCTATGGCTACACCTTC.

This clone was observed a handful of times. This rearrangement joins TRBV4-1 to TRBJ1-5, with 9 bases fitting TRBD1. The CDR3 covers 16 residues. V trimming: 0 bases; J trimming: 3 bases; junction bases outside the gene matches: 3. From germline, CDR1 is MGHRA and CDR2 YSYEKL. This CDR3 is CASSQEGTGTNQPQHF. In DNA, the CDR3 is TGCGCCAGCAGCCAAGAAGGGACAGGGACCAATCAGCCCCAGCATTTT.

The chain employs TRBV7-2 and TRBJ2-7; 9 bases line up with TRBD2. Germline values: CDR1 SGHTA, CDR2 FQGNSA. The length of the CDR3 is 16 residues. V was clipped by 0 bases and J by 5 bases; unmatched bases: 8. CDR3 sequence reads: CASSLALKRGAHEQYF. The CDR3 DNA reads as TGTGCCAGCAGCTTAGCGCTGAAGCGGGGGGCACACGAGCAGTACTTC.

V and J are TRBV19 and TRBJ1-2, with D tentatively TRBD1 (6 bases). Germline-derived CDR1 and CDR2 are LNHDA and SQIVND (reference sequence). Trimming pared 5 bases from V and 6 bases from J, leaving 19 bases between. This CDR3 is built from 15 residues. CDR3 in amino acids: CASSLTGLVGDGYTF. The DNA for the CDR3 is TGTGCCAGTAGTTTAACAGGGTTAGTCGGTGATGGCTACACCTTC. The entire variable domain, with the rest obtained from reference TRBV19 and TRBJ1-2, is as follows: DGGITQSPKYLFRKEGQNVTLSCEQNLNHDAMYWYRQDPGQGLRLIYYSQIVNDFQKGDIAEGYSVSREKKESFPLTVTSAQKNPTAFYLCASSLTGLVGDGYTFGSGTRLTVV.

V and J are TRBV30 and TRBJ1-2; 10 nucleotides line up with TRBD1. CDR3 length equals 13 residues. V lost 3 bases and J lost 7; bases outside the gene matches: 5. Germline V gives CDR1 GTSNPN, CDR2 SVGIG (reference sequence). DNA for the CDR3: TGTGCCTGGAGATTCGGGACAGGGGCTGGCTACACCTTC. Its protein product is CAWRFGTGAGYTF.

This sequence joins TRBV18 and TRBJ1-1, with 8 bases lining up with TRBD1. V lost 5 bases to trimming and J lost 4 bases; unmatched junction nucleotides: 6. Germline V gene data show CDR1 as KGHSH and CDR2 as LQKENI. The CDR3 contains 14 residues. The CDR3 DNA reads TGTGCCAGCTCATCACAGGGGGTTAGCACTGAAGCTTTCTTT. This translates into CASSSQGVSTEAFF. The full variable domain, with the rest looked up from reference TRBV18 and TRBJ1-1, is NAGVMQNPRHLVRRRGQEARLRCSPMKGHSHVYWYRQLPEEGLKFMVYLQKENIIDESGMPKERFSAEFPKEGPSILRIQQVVRGDSAAYFCASSSQGVSTEAFFGQGTRLTVV.

The sample holds a few counts of this clone. V and J are TRBV19 and TRBJ2-5; 11 bases are shared with TRBD2. The germline CDR1 and CDR2 sequences are LNHDA and SQIVND (reference sequence). The CDR3 sequence is 15 residues long. Germline trimming cut 6 bases from V and 3 bases from J; bases unmatched to any gene: 6. For the CDR3, the DNA is TGTGCCAGTAGGAGGATAGCGGGGGGGGAAGAGACCCAGTACTTC. Translation: CASRRIAGGEETQYF.

The chain recombines TRBV2 with TRBJ1-5; 8 bases line up with TRBD1. Germline V lookup: CDR1 SNHLY, CDR2 FYNNEI. Losses at the gene ends were 4 bases for V and 6 bases for J; bases not matched to a gene: 11. This CDR3 region has 16 residues. The CDR3 nucleotides are TGTGCCAGCAGTGTAGGCAAGGACAGGGTGGGTCAGCCCCAGCATTTT. The encoded protein is CASSVGKDRVGQPQHF.

The rearrangement uses TRBV7-2 and TRBJ2-5; D gene ambiguous. This CDR3 region has 13 residues. The V end lost 1 base, the J end lost 5 bases, and 8 bases lay between the germline ends. Looked up from germline, CDR1 is SGHTA and CDR2 is FQGNSA. In DNA form, the CDR3 reads TGTGCCAGCAGCTTAGAATCCCAGGAGACCCAGTACTTC. It specifies CASSLESQETQYF.

This chain uses TRBV2 with TRBJ2-7, with D perhaps TRBD1 (5 bases). The V end lost 6 bases, the J end lost 0 bases, and 15 bases lay between the germline ends. CDR3 size: 15 residues. Germline loops: CDR1 SNHLY, CDR2 FYNNEI. The CDR3 sequence is CASSSYRSSSYEQYF. DNA for the CDR3: TGTGCCAGCAGCTCCTACAGGTCGAGCTCCTACGAGCAGTACTTC.

For the CDR3, the DNA is TGTGCCAGCAGTTTACCCGGACAGGGGGGCTACAATGAGCAGTTCTTC. It translates to CASSLPGQGGYNEQFF. V usage is TRBV28 and J usage is TRBJ2-1; TRBD1 matches 10 bases. Germline V lookup: CDR1 MDHEN, CDR2 SYDVKM. V gave up 2 bases and J gave up 3 bases; unmatched junction bases: 4. The CDR3 is 16 amino acids.

This chain joins TRBV2 and TRBJ1-5; TRBD1 aligns across 9 bases. The trim removed 8 bases at V and 2 bases at J, leaving 1 base unmatched. Germline loops: CDR1 SNHLY, CDR2 FYNNEI. The length of the CDR3 is 13 residues. The CDR3 DNA follows: TGTGCCAGCGGGGACAGGGGCAATCAGCCCCAGCATTTT. Translation: CASGDRGNQPQHF. The entire variable domain, with the rest obtained from reference TRBV2 and TRBJ1-5, is as follows: EPEVTQTPSHQVTQMGQEVILRCVPISNHLYFYWYRQILGQKVEFLVSFYNNEISEKSEIFDDQFSVERPDGSNFTLKIRSTKLEDSAMYFCASGDRGNQPQHFGDGTRLSIL.

V is TRBV28 and J is TRBJ1-2; 8 bases are shared with TRBD1. The CDR3 is made up of 16 amino acids. Trimming cost V 6 bases and J 5 bases; bases outside gene matches: 14. CDR1 MDHEN and CDR2 SYDVKM come from the germline V gene. CDR3 nucleotide sequence: TGTGCCAGCAGCGATCCTGCAGGGGGCGCGGAATATGGCTACACCTTC. This codes for CASSDPAGGAEYGYTF.

V gene TRBV4-2 combines with J gene TRBJ2-3; 9 bases fit TRBD1. V shed 1 base, J shed 7 bases, and the junction held 12 bases outside the gene matches. This CDR3 spans 17 amino acids. Germline V gene lookup returns CDR1 LGHNA and CDR2 YNFKEQ. This CDR3 is CASSQVAPQGADNTQYF. CDR3 in DNA: TGTGCCAGCAGCCAAGTCGCCCCACAGGGGGCGGATAATACGCAGTATTTT.

The chain uses TRBV5-1 and TRBJ1-2; 8 bases agree with TRBD1. This CDR3 contains 16 residues. V shed 4 bases, J shed 2 bases, and the junction held 10 bases outside the gene matches. Germline-derived CDR1 and CDR2 are SGHRS and YFSETQ. The CDR3 reads CASSDGQGGLNYGYTF. CDR3 coding DNA: TGCGCCAGCAGCGACGGACAGGGAGGGCTAAACTATGGCTACACCTTC.